This T cell receptor beta chain appears in the sequencing data of a study of beta chain features in type 1 diabetes (dated by TCRdb to 2017 to 2018). Some background on the complete study: Patients and healthy donors did not differ in mean age, gender distribution, total cell number or subset yield. A total of over 95,000,000 sorted cells were examined across all samples, and RNA yield correlated strongly with the number of cells per subset. The study compared the TCRB repertoires of sorted circulating CD4+ T cell subsets in recently diagnosed type 1 diabetes patients with those in matched healthy donors. Naive and central memory subsets were obtained from all 30 or so donors, but regulatory and stem cell-like memory subsets were isolated from only 8 patients and 8 healthy donors. Here is what the overall study found, with its caveats: Type 1 diabetes patients showed a moderate but significant shortening of TCRB CDR3 length in all four CD4+ subsets. The naive, central memory and regulatory TCRB repertoires appeared to resemble one another more closely among patients than among healthy donors. Because small numbers of individuals were included in the HLA sub-analyses, any influence of HLA type on TCRB rearrangement was left unresolved. Sequencing cDNA rather than genomic DNA could over-represent highly expressing activated cells, although activation and CD3 levels did not differ between groups. Fewer insertions and more nucleotide deletions at VDJ recombination sites were observed in patients with type 1 diabetes, implying thymic rearrangement abnormalities. Shorter templates might be favored by PCR, yet because patient and control samples were amplified and corrected together, any such skew would affect both groups equally.

As regards this clone: Its cognate antigen has yet to be identified. No per-base quality is available; no much larger clone lies one base away.

CDR1 and CDR2 are drawn from the germline V gene: SGHDT, YYEEEE. CDR3 length: 14 amino acids, cysteine to phenylalanine. The sequence is cut down to CDR3 DNA, 42 bases in frame from base 1. Clipping removes 1 base from V and 10 bases from J, with 6 as the unmatched junction base count. From each donor, a single peripheral blood sample of about 110 mL on average was drawn into heparinised tubes. Naive, central memory, regulatory and stem cell-like memory CD4+ T cells were sorted on a BD FACSAria II using a panel including CD45RO, CCR7, CD25, CD127, CD95 and CD27. All sorted populations exceeded 95% purity. Right away, PBMCs were isolated by Lymphoprep density gradient centrifugation and were stained directly, with no culture step. So that batch effects would be minimized, each experiment stained and sorted samples in pairs, pairing one healthy donor with one patient. The High Capacity cDNA Reverse Transcription Kit was used to reverse transcribe all of the isolated RNA, meaning that expressed TCRB transcripts were what got sequenced. Deep immunoSEQ sequencing was applied to naive, central memory and regulatory T cell samples, giving an average of roughly 3.3 million total reads per sample. Sorted cells were lysed in RLT buffer, and RNA was extracted using DNase-treated RNeasy Micro or Mini kits according to cell number. To prevent cross-contamination, each cell subset was processed individually, whereas patient and healthy donor samples were processed jointly. The immunoSEQ multiplex PCR was used to amplify TCRB sequences from cDNA, yielding 87-bp fragments that span the CDR3 region. The amplicons were sequenced using the Illumina HiSeq platform. For the original study's pipeline: Synthetic template baselines were used to correct PCR bias computationally, reads within Hamming distance 2 were collapsed, and singletons that could not be merged were discarded. Reads were aligned against IMGT to assign V, D and J genes, CDR3 length and insertions or deletions at six rearrangement sites. Within each subset, clonotype counts were normalized to the number of sorted cells before true diversity and Gini coefficients were calculated with the tcR R package. The overlap coefficient, calculated on TCRB nucleotide sequences, was used to quantify repertoire sharing. Out-of-frame TCRB sequences from naive cells were analyzed to stand in for the pre-selection repertoire. Entries here come from immuneACCESS through TCRdb and include only in-frame sequences with V and J called. Some clones fail to appear in such tables; in the studies checked, an unresolved V gene covers under half of the shortfall, and the cause of the remainder is unknown. The V and J calls and clone size come from that table; D and trimming were worked out from the DNA. This sample holds around 400,000 clones; roughly 16% were observed only once. Roughly 0.017% of the sample comes from the top ten.

Sample: naive CD4+ T cells from blood. What this sample's cell subset or site label stands for: true naive CD4+ T cells. The chain employs TRBV5-6 and TRBJ2-4, and TRBD2 matches 9 of the central bases. The clonotype was recovered from a woman between 18 and 29 years old in good health. The DNA sequence is TGTGCCAGCAGCTTGCCGGGACTAGCATCAATTCAGTACTTC. It translates to CASSLPGLASIQYF.